Presented here are 22 T cell receptor beta chains from one specimen sequenced in a study of blood T cell repertoires in COVID-19. This table comes from immunoSEQ multiplex PCR, and its TCRdb copy is limited to in-frame clones, with some not included. This table has 400,000 or so clones, around 91% appearing once. Sequencing was carried out using PBMCs or T cells enriched from blood (not recorded which). The source is a young man who had recovered from COVID-19.

This clone was seen a single time. The V gene is TRBV2, the J gene TRBJ2-7; TRBD1 matches at 9 bases. Germline trimming cut 7 bases from V and 7 bases from J; bases unmatched to any gene: 5. CDR1 SNHLY and CDR2 FYNNEI come from the germline V gene. The CDR3 is made up of 12 amino acids. The CDR3 loop reads CASIRTGVEQYF. CDR3 DNA: TGTGCCAGCATTAGGACAGGGGTTGAGCAGTACTTC.

This chain connects TRBV11-2 to TRBJ1-2; TRBD1 matches at 9 bases. The CDR3 loop spans 16 amino acids. The J segment lost 7 bases and the V segment lost 6 bases, leaving 15 bases of the junction unmatched. Germline values: CDR1 SGHAT, CDR2 FQNNGV. This chain's CDR3 is CASSYMLPGQGSGYTF. The CDR3 DNA follows: TGTGCCAGCAGTTATATGCTACCGGGACAGGGATCTGGCTACACCTTC.

J is TRBJ2-2 and V is TRBV5-1; no clear D. Germline V CDR1 and CDR2: SGHRS, YFSETQ. The CDR3 sequence is 14 residues long. Deletions cut 0 bases from V and 6 bases from J, with 9 bases between. This chain's CDR3 is CASSLAEFPGELFF. DNA for the CDR3: TGCGCCAGCAGCTTGGCTGAGTTTCCCGGGGAGCTGTTTTTT.

This chain uses TRBV12-5 with TRBJ1-2, with D tentatively TRBD1 (5 bases). Germline-derived CDR1 and CDR2 are LGHNT and FRNRAP. V was clipped by 1 base and J by 3 bases, with 15 bases between them. The CDR3 has 16 amino acids. The CDR3 loop is CASGLGPRGGDYGYTF. CDR3 DNA sequence: TGTGCTAGTGGTTTGGGGCCACGGGGAGGGGACTATGGCTACACCTTC.

The chain couples TRBV29-1 to TRBJ2-5; possible D gene TRBD1, 6 bases. Germline CDR1 and CDR2: SQVTM and ANQGSEA. The CDR3 extends over 12 amino acids. The V and J ends lost 6 bases and 4 bases respectively, with 12 bases between them. As DNA, the CDR3 is TGCAGCGTCCATGGGGGCGGAGAGACCCAGTACTTC. This codes for CSVHGGGETQYF.

This clone was seen more than once but under ten times. V usage is TRBV27 and J usage is TRBJ2-1, with D maybe TRBD2 (6 bases). Trimming pared 4 bases from V and 6 bases from J, leaving 10 bases between. Germline CDR1 and CDR2: MNHEY and SMNVEV (reference sequence). This CDR3 is 13 amino acids long. The CDR3 DNA reads as TGTGCCAGCAGTTGGGACTCTGGCAATGAGCAGTTCTTC. Protein sequence: CASSWDSGNEQFF.

This clone was picked up one time. V gene TRBV7-8 combines with J gene TRBJ1-1; no reliable D call. Trimming took off 5 bases at V and 7 bases at J, with 11 bases between the two ends. The CDR3 totals 12 residues. Germline-derived CDR1 and CDR2 are SGHVS and FQNEAQ. The CDR3 loop reads CASSLLGVEAFF. As DNA, the CDR3 is TGTGCCAGCAGCCTATTGGGAGTTGAAGCTTTCTTT.

This rearrangement joins TRBV3-1 (or the pseudogene TRBV3-2) to TRBJ1-1, with TRBD1 matching 10 bases. Germline-derived CDR1 and CDR2 are LGHDT and YNNKEL (reference sequence). This CDR3 comprises 17 residues. J lost 4 bases, V lost 4 bases, and 12 bases had no gene match. This CDR3 reads CASSPTPGTGAGTEAFF. The CDR3, as DNA: TGTGCCAGCAGCCCAACCCCGGGGACAGGGGCCGGCACTGAAGCTTTCTTT.

Of note for this clone: Other DNA sequences in this specimen translate into the identical CDR3. The chain carries TRBV9 and TRBJ1-1; a possible D gene is TRBD1 (6 bases). Germline assignment: CDR1 SGDLS and CDR2 YYNGEE. V was clipped by 0 bases and J by 5 bases, with 14 bases between them. The CDR3 totals 15 residues. The CDR3 bases are TGTGCCAGCAGCGTAGCAGGGAGGGGGGGGACTGAAGCTTTCTTT. Its translation is CASSVAGRGGTEAFF.

The chain has TRBV18 and TRBJ2-2, with D perhaps matching TRBD1 (5 bases). This CDR3 comprises 13 residues. The germline V and J ends were trimmed by 5 bases and 4 bases, with 8 bases remaining between them. CDR1 is KGHSH, CDR2 LQKENI, per germline. The CDR3 DNA reads TGTGCCAGCTCATCCCAGGGCACCGGGGAGCTGTTTTTT. It codes for CASSSQGTGELFF.

V usage is TRBV19 and J usage is TRBJ1-6; tentatively, D is TRBD1 (6 bases). Per the germline V gene, CDR1 is LNHDA and CDR2 is SQIVND (reference sequence). The germline V and J ends were trimmed by 5 bases and 3 bases, with 8 bases remaining between them. This CDR3 contains 14 residues. CDR3 nucleotides: TGTGCCAGTAGTGACAGGAGCTATAATTCACCCCTCCACTTT. Translating gives CASSDRSYNSPLHF.

This clone was picked up one time. This rearrangement joins TRBV28 to TRBJ1-2; 10 bases fit TRBD1. The germline V gene has CDR1 MDHEN and CDR2 SYDVKM. There are 16 residues in the CDR3. J lost 1 base, V lost 5 bases, and 7 bases had no gene match. The CDR3 loop is CASSGTDRGINYGYTF. DNA for the CDR3: TGTGCCAGCAGTGGGACGGACAGGGGGATTAACTATGGCTACACCTTC.

The chain links TRBV19 to TRBJ2-5, with D possibly being TRBD2 (6 bases). Germline V gives CDR1 LNHDA, CDR2 SQIVND (reference sequence). This CDR3 region has 19 residues. Between the trimmed V and J ends, which lost 1 base and 2 bases, there was a span of 23 bases. CDR3 bases: TGTGCCAGTAGTATAGGGCCCATTCCTCTAGCGACTCAACAAGAGACCCAGTACTTC. Translating gives CASSIGPIPLATQQETQYF. Filled out from reference TRBV19 and TRBJ2-5, the complete variable domain reads DGGITQSPKYLFRKEGQNVTLSCEQNLNHDAMYWYRQDPGQGLRLIYYSQIVNDFQKGDIAEGYSVSREKKESFPLTVTSAQKNPTAFYLCASSIGPIPLATQQETQYFGPGTRLLVL.

This clone was picked up one time. Other DNA sequences in this sample translate to the same CDR3. V usage is TRBV28 and J usage is TRBJ1-1, with D perhaps matching TRBD1 (6 bases). The V end was cut by 5 bases, the J end by 1 base, with 11 bases between. This CDR3 region has 14 residues. CDR1 is MDHEN, CDR2 SYDVKM, per germline. The CDR3: CASSPGQRNTEAFF. The CDR3 bases are TGTGCCAGCAGTCCTGGACAGAGGAACACTGAAGCTTTCTTT.

The chain recombines TRBV25-1 with TRBJ1-6; TRBD1 matches 9 bases. The CDR3 loop spans 14 amino acids. Germline V gene data show CDR1 as MGHDK and CDR2 as SYGVNS. J lost 5 bases, V lost 5 bases, and 1 base had no gene match. For the CDR3, the DNA is TGTGCCAGCAGTCGGGACAGGGATAATTCACCCCTCCACTTT. Amino acid sequence: CASSRDRDNSPLHF. Filled out from reference TRBV25-1 and TRBJ1-6, the complete variable domain reads EADIYQTPRYLVIGTGKKITLECSQTMGHDKMYWYQQDPGMELHLIHYSYGVNSTEKGDLSSESTVSRIRTEHFPLTLESARPSHTSQYLCASSRDRDNSPLHFGNGTRLTVT.

This chain connects TRBV28 to TRBJ2-2; the D gene is possibly TRBD2 (6 bases). Germline CDR1 and CDR2: MDHEN and SYDVKM. Trimming removed 6 bases at V and 0 bases at J, with 17 bases between. This CDR3 is built from 17 residues. The CDR3 here is CASSHQTGSPNTGELFF. For the CDR3, the DNA is TGTGCCAGCAGCCACCAAACCGGGAGCCCGAACACCGGGGAGCTGTTTTTT.

This clone was seen a single time. This chain connects TRBV19 to TRBJ2-5; weak D call: TRBD1 (6 bases). Germline lookup yields CDR1 LNHDA and CDR2 SQIVND (reference sequence). V gave up 5 bases and J gave up 5 bases, with 12 bases separating them. CDR3 length equals 13 residues. The CDR3 here is CASSLLTGETQYF. DNA for the CDR3: TGTGCCAGTAGTTTACTTACAGGGGAGACCCAGTACTTC.

V usage is TRBV5-5 and J usage is TRBJ2-7; 9 bases align to TRBD2. Trimming removed 4 bases from V and 6 bases from J; junction bases left unmatched: 8. The CDR3 spans 14 residues. CDR1 is SGHKS, CDR2 YYEKEE, per germline (reference sequence). CDR3 DNA: TGTGCCAGCAGCGACAAGGTAGCGGGAGTCGAGCAGTACTTC. This translates into CASSDKVAGVEQYF.

This clone showed up just a few times. The gene calls are TRBV5-6 and TRBJ1-5, with a possible D match to TRBD1 (6 bases). The CDR3 spans 16 residues. Trimming stripped 4 bases from V and 0 bases from J, with 14 bases between. Germline V lookup: CDR1 SGHDT, CDR2 YYEEEE. The CDR3 DNA reads as TGTGCCAGCAGCGAACGGATCAGGGGTAGCAATCAGCCCCAGCATTTT. Its translation is CASSERIRGSNQPQHF.

The DNA of the CDR3 is TGTGCCAGCAGTTTACAGGTCGCAGGGGGAAACACCATATATTTT. Protein sequence: CASSLQVAGGNTIYF. V and J are TRBV28 and TRBJ1-3; TRBD1 might be the D (5 bases). This CDR3 is built from 15 residues. Trimming removed 2 bases at V and 4 bases at J, with 12 bases between. Germline V gene data show CDR1 as MDHEN and CDR2 as SYDVKM. Based on the CDR3 plus reference TRBV28 and TRBJ1-3, the full variable domain is DVKVTQSSRYLVKRTGEKVFLECVQDMDHENMFWYRQDPGLGLRLIYFSYDVKMKEKGDIPEGYSVSREKKERFSLILESASTNQTSMYLCASSLQVAGGNTIYFGEGSWLTVV.

The V gene is TRBV13, the J gene TRBJ1-2; D gene unclear. The CDR3 covers 13 residues. V gave up 5 bases and J gave up 6 bases, with 13 bases separating them. Germline V gives CDR1 PRHDT, CDR2 FYEKMQ (reference sequence). CDR3 sequence (DNA): TGTGCCAGCAGCCCGCGAAACCGGGATGGCTACACCTTC. Translating gives CASSPRNRDGYTF.

This sequence joins TRBV12-3 or TRBV12-4 and TRBJ1-1; D is unclear. The CDR3 has 12 residues. The V end was cut by 6 bases, the J end by 4 bases, with 9 bases between. The CDR3 spells CASSPRVTEAFF. DNA of the CDR3: TGTGCCAGCAGCCCTCGGGTCACTGAAGCTTTCTTT.